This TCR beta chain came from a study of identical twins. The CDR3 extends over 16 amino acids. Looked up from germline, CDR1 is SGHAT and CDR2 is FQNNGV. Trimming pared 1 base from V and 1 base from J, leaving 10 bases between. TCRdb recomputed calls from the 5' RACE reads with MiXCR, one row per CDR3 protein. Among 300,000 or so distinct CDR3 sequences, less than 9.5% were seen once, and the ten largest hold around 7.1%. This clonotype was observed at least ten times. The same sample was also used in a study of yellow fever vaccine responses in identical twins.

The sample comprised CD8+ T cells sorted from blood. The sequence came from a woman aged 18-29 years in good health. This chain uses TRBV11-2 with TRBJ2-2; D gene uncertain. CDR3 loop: CASSLVGTVNTGELFF. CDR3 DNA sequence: TGTGCCAGCAGCTTAGTTGGAACAGTGAACACCGGGGAGCTGTTTTTT.